Listed below are T cell receptor beta chains from one sample, sequenced in a study of Ad26.COV2.S vaccination and SARS-CoV-2 variants. Only in-frame clones appear in the TCRdb table, and some are missing; sequencing was by immunoSEQ multiplex PCR. This table has about 680,000 clones, 89% appearing once. Sequenced here: peripheral blood, sampled in a trial of Ad26.COV2.S vaccine versus placebo. These TCRs come from a person aged 18 to 65 who received the Ad26.COV2.S COVID-19 vaccine or a placebo. CDR3s leave out the opening cysteine and the closing phenylalanine or tryptophan. For some rows the clone size is stated as once, few or many, or as a class when expanded; others skip it.

TRBV7-9	-	TRBJ2-7	ASSPPPAFEQY
TRBV3-1/TRBV3-2	-	TRBJ2-7	ASSEGLAGAYEQY
TRBV6-5	-	TRBJ2-5	ASSPQGKTQY
TRBV5-1	-	TRBJ2-2	ASSPLGLAGGRNTGELF
TRBV10-3	-	TRBJ2-7	ARRARPLSYEQY
TRBV19	-	TRBJ2-5	ATSRDRVETQY
TRBV2	-	TRBJ1-6	ASSGDYRELH
TRBV20-1	-	TRBJ2-7	SASVDSYEQY
TRBV10-2	-	TRBJ2-3	ASSGIAFLGDTQY
TRBV6-2/TRBV6-3	few	TRBJ1-5	ASSPATSNQPQH
TRBV27	-	TRBJ2-2	ASSSYTGELF
TRBV5-1	-	TRBJ2-3	ASSIGQARTDTQY
TRBV15	once	TRBJ2-1	ATSRQGTSYNEQF
TRBV7-8	-	TRBJ2-5	ASSFNEQETQY
TRBV30	few	TRBJ2-7	AWTEPSLGSYEQY
TRBV30	-	TRBJ2-1	AWSVAPFYGDEQF
TRBV19	-	TRBJ1-2	ASSMGGPGYT
TRBV2	-	TRBJ2-2	ASHSVTNTGELF
TRBV4-2	-	TRBJ2-3	ASSQATRTGGGPDTQY
TRBV24-1	-	TRBJ2-2	ATSARRNTGELF
TRBV11-2	-	TRBJ2-1	ASRPTSRAYNEQF
TRBV7-2	-	TRBJ2-2	ASSFRTNTGELF
TRBV30	few	TRBJ1-6	AWTPGRSPLH
TRBV30	-	TRBJ2-3	AWRWTGSTDTQY
TRBV10-3	-	TRBJ2-7	AISESRLWTGAYEQY
TRBV2	-	TRBJ1-5	ASSLRDIHQPQH
TRBV19	-	TRBJ1-2	ASSMARTLLNYGYT
TRBV9	once	TRBJ2-7	ASSLGGPASSYEQY
TRBV5-5	-	TRBJ1-2	ASSVGTTFNYGYT
TRBV10-1	-	TRBJ2-7	AGRDKLSYEQY
TRBV14	-	TRBJ2-7	ASSLKARGTGEQY
TRBV27	once	TRBJ1-1	ASSLSYTDTEAF
TRBV27	-	TRBJ1-2	ASSPGGGFWGYT
TRBV2	-	TRBJ2-1	ASGVPSGGASAYNEQF
TRBV3-1/TRBV3-2	-	TRBJ2-4	ASSQGGGPTGGSKNIQY
TRBV25-1	-	TRBJ2-1	ASAIEPGYNEQF
TRBV5-4	-	TRBJ1-3	ASSLDRNTIY
TRBV15	-	TRBJ1-2	ATSNGSRANTNGYT
TRBV9	-	TRBJ1-3	ASSVEDSTYRKGNTIY
TRBV7-8	-	TRBJ2-7	ASSLDPGYEQY
TRBV19	-	TRBJ1-1	ASSSDSGQMNTEAF
TRBV2	-	TRBJ1-1	ASRTGTVNTEAF
TRBV5-6	-	TRBJ1-5	ASSFRTVASNQPQH
TRBV5-1	-	TRBJ2-5	ASSIKETQY
TRBV5-1	-	TRBJ1-5	ASSLGTGGLNQPQH
TRBV2	few	TRBJ1-6	ASSGQGFSPLH
TRBV27	-	TRBJ2-7	ASSDRGPTYEQY
TRBV4-2	-	TRBJ2-7	ASSQGGQNYEQY
TRBV7-2	-	TRBJ2-2	ASSLGAPNTGELF
TRBV7-9	-	TRBJ1-1	ASSPPVEAF
TRBV7-6	-	TRBJ1-5	ASSLGTVDRATQPQH
TRBV10-3	-	TRBJ2-7	AITPTQSYEQY